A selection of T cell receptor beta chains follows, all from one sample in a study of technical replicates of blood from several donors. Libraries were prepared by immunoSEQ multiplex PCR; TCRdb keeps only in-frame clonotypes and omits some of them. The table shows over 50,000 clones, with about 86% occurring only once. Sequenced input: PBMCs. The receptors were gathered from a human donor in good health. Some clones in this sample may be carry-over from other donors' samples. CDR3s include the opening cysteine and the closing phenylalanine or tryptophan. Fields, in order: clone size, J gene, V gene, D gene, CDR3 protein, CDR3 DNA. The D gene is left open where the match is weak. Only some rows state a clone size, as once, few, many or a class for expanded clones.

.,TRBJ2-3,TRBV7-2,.,CASSRGGAGTDTQYF,TGTGCCAGCAGCCGAGGAGGGGCCGGCACAGATACGCAGTATTTT
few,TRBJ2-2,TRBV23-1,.,CASGRRGGELFF,TGCGCCAGCGGCCGAAGGGGCGGGGAGCTGTTTTTT
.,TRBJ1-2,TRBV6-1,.,CASSEAFIAGAGGVGYTF,TGTGCCAGCAGTGAAGCGTTCATTGCAGGGGCTGGGGGGGTCGGCTACACCTTC
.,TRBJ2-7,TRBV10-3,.,CAISDPGLSYEQYF,TGTGCCATCAGTGACCCGGGTCTTTCCTACGAGCAGTACTTC
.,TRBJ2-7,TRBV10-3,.,CAISEPEEPGALTYEQYF,TGTGCCATCAGTGAGCCAGAGGAGCCGGGAGCCCTTACCTACGAGCAGTACTTC
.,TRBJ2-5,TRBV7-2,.,CASSSDRRAVTQYF,TGTGCCAGCAGCTCAGACAGGCGGGCTGTGACCCAGTACTTC
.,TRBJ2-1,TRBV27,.,CASSLSGAGYNEQFF,TGTGCCAGCAGTTTGAGTGGAGCAGGGTACAATGAGCAGTTCTTC
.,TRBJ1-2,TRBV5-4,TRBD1,CASSLRGQGAGYTF,TGTGCCAGCAGCCTGAGGGGACAGGGGGCTGGCTACACCTTC
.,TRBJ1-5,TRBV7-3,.,CASSLKQGNQPQHF,TGTGCCAGCAGCTTAAAGCAGGGCAATCAGCCCCAGCATTTT
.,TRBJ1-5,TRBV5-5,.,CASSYQGFGNQPQHF,TGTGCCAGCAGCTATCAGGGTTTCGGCAATCAGCCCCAGCATTTT
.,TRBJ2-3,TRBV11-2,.,CASSLDRRADTQYF,TGTGCCAGCAGCTTAGATAGACGGGCAGATACGCAGTATTTT
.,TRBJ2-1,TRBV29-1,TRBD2,CSVAELAGDDREQFF,TGCAGCGTAGCCGAACTAGCGGGGGACGACCGTGAGCAGTTCTTC
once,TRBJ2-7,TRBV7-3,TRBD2,CASSKTSGTYEQYF,TGTGCCAGCAGCAAGACTAGCGGGACCTACGAGCAGTACTTC
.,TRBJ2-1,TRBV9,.,CASSVDPRGIGNEQFF,TGTGCCAGCAGCGTAGATCCCCGGGGGATCGGCAATGAGCAGTTCTTC
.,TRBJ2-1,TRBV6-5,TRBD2,CASSYSTSSREQFF,TGTGCCAGCAGTTACTCGACTAGCTCTCGTGAGCAGTTCTTC
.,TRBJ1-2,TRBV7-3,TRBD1,CASSPRDRDDYGYTF,TGTGCCAGCAGCCCGCGGGACAGGGACGACTATGGCTACACCTTC
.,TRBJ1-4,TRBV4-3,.,CASSQDRGGRKGEKLFF,TGCGCCAGCAGCCAAGATAGGGGAGGCAGAAAGGGTGAAAAACTGTTTTTT
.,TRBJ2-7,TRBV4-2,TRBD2,CASSHNPGLAVHNSYEQYF,TGTGCCAGCAGCCACAACCCGGGACTAGCGGTTCATAACTCCTACGAGCAGTACTTC
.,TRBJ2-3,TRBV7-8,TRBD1,CASSYLPGQGADTQYF,TGTGCCAGCAGCTATCTACCGGGACAGGGGGCAGATACGCAGTATTTT
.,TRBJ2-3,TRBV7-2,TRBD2,CASSWTSGIADTQYF,TGTGCCAGCAGCTGGACTAGCGGGATCGCAGATACGCAGTATTTT
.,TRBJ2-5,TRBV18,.,CASSRAHLAGTQYF,TGTGCCAGCTCACGGGCCCATCTGGCCGGGACCCAGTACTTC
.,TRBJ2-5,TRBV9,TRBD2,CASSGGGGGFLETQYF,TGTGCCAGCAGCGGCGGCGGGGGGGGGTTTCTTGAGACCCAGTACTTC
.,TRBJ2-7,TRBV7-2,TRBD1,CASSLRAGGHYEQYF,TGTGCCAGCAGCCTACGGGCAGGGGGCCACTACGAGCAGTACTTC
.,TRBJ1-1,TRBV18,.,CASSLGQGGNTEAFF,TGTGCCAGCTCCCTAGGGCAGGGAGGTAACACTGAAGCTTTCTTT
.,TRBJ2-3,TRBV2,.,CASSYRGTDTQYF,TGTGCCAGCAGTTACAGGGGCACAGATACGCAGTATTTT
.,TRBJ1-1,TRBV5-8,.,CASSPGLKPDTEAFF,TGTGCCAGCAGCCCAGGGTTAAAGCCGGACACTGAAGCTTTCTTT
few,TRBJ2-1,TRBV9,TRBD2,CASSVWTSRYEQFF,TGTGCCAGCAGCGTCTGGACTAGTAGGTATGAGCAGTTCTTC
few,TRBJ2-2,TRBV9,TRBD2,CASSHGTSGARGTGELFF,TGTGCCAGCAGTCACGGGACTAGCGGGGCGCGGGGAACCGGGGAGCTGTTTTTT
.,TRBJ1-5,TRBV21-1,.,CASRVAQPQHF,TGTGCCAGCAGAGTTGCGCAGCCCCAGCATTTT
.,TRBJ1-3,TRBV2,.,CASLAALSGNTIYF,TGTGCCAGCCTCGCGGCCCTCTCTGGAAACACCATATATTTT
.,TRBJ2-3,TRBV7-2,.,CASSFAGMGTDTQYF,TGTGCCAGCAGCTTTGCAGGGATGGGCACAGATACGCAGTATTTT
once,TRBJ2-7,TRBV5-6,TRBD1,CASSKDRLSYEQYF,TGTGCCAGCAGTAAGGACAGGCTCTCCTACGAGCAGTACTTC